This T cell receptor beta chain was obtained from a study of blood T cell repertoires in COVID-19. Study-wide background: Samples came from the United States, Italy and Spain, spanning acute and convalescent COVID-19.

In the original processing: Amplification of reference gene primers was used by the study to estimate nucleated cell counts. Clones were read by immunoSEQ multiplex PCR, and TCRdb kept only the in-frame ones, dropping some. The D gene and trimming were derived from the DNA, and the V and J assignments and clone size from that table. The sample contains fewer than 250,000 clones, roughly 84% of which appear only once. This clone was counted at least ten times. Germline values: CDR1 LGHDT, CDR2 YNNKEL (reference sequence). Deletions cut 2 bases from V and 4 bases from J, with 11 bases between. CDR3 size: 15 residues.

Source material: peripheral blood. V usage is TRBV3-1 (or the pseudogene TRBV3-2) and J usage is TRBJ2-2, with D perhaps TRBD2 (7 bases). This TCR was recovered from a human donor in a cohort sampled during active COVID-19. The CDR3 DNA reads as TGTGCCAGCAGCCAAAGGGGGGGAGGCACCGGGGAGCTGTTTTTT. It translates to CASSQRGGGTGELFF.